These 18 T cell receptor beta chains originate from one sample sequenced in a study of blood T cells in healthy people across ages. Primed by a sample-barcoded 5' primer and a J-beta primer mix, a second PCR proceeded for about 7 to 11 cycles. TCRdb re-called the 5' RACE reads through MiXCR, storing one row per CDR3 protein. Found here are about 930,000 distinct CDR3 sequences, almost 30% of them singletons; the top ten hold roughly a tenth. These data were also filed under a second study, of T cells of mothers and their children.

Sequenced material: blood. The source is a woman aged 40-49 years in good health.

This chain links TRBV6-6 with TRBJ2-3; TRBD1 matches at 10 bases. Germline trimming cut 7 bases from V and 4 bases from J; bases unmatched to any gene: 8. Germline V gene data show CDR1 as MNHNY and CDR2 as SVGAGI (reference sequence). CDR3 size: 15 residues. Here the CDR3 DNA reads TGTGCCAGCACCCGGGGGGACAGGGGAGCAGATACGCAGTATTTT. Encoded protein: CASTRGDRGADTQYF.

A note on this clonotype: Since the CDR3 does not end with the conserved phenylalanine or tryptophan, this likely comes from a read error. The chain joins TRBV10-2 to TRBJ2-1, with D unresolved. This CDR3 has 12 residues. Germline assignment: CDR1 WSHSY and CDR2 SAAADI. The DNA of the CDR3 is TGTGCCAGCAGTGAGCCCAACAATGAGCAGTTCTGC. This gives the protein CASSEPNNEQFC.

This sequence joins TRBV28 and TRBJ2-4, with D maybe TRBD1 (6 bases). The J call is uncertain, as TRBJ2-7 better fits the DNA end. Germline assignment: CDR1 MDHEN and CDR2 SYDVKM. The CDR3 is made up of 15 amino acids. The CDR3, as DNA: TGTGCCAGCACTCGGCCACGAGGACAGTCTTACGAGCAGTACTTC. Its translation: CASTRPRGQSYEQYF.

A few counts support this clonotype. The chain carries TRBV6-5 and TRBJ2-7, with 9 positions matching TRBD1. Germline CDR1 and CDR2: MNHEY and SVGAGI. CDR3 length equals 15 residues. V trimming: 2 bases; J trimming: 2 bases; junction bases outside the gene matches: 4. DNA of the CDR3: TGTGCCAGCAGTTACGCCGGGACAGGGACCTACGAGCAGTACTTC. Its translation: CASSYAGTGTYEQYF.

V is TRBV7-2 and J is TRBJ1-1; a weak D match, TRBD1 (6 bases). Germline V CDR1 and CDR2: SGHTA, FQGNSA. Trimming stripped 0 bases from V and 5 bases from J, with 13 bases between. This CDR3 is built from 15 residues. CDR3 DNA sequence: TGTGCCAGCAGCTTAGCGGGGGGGCGCGTAACTGAAGCTTTCTTT. Its translation is CASSLAGGRVTEAFF.

This chain uses TRBV28 with TRBJ2-5; 7 bases agree with TRBD1. The CDR3 runs 15 residues. In germline, CDR1 is MDHEN, CDR2 SYDVKM. Unmatched junction bases numbered 17, after V lost 5 bases and J lost 11 bases. The CDR3 coding sequence is TGTGCCAGCAGTACCTACAGGGGTGAGGGGGCTAAGCAGTACTTC. This sequence encodes CASSTYRGEGAKQYF.

This clonotype has ten or more counts. V gene TRBV6-1 combines with J gene TRBJ1-2; D is unclear. CDR3 size: 15 residues. V was trimmed by 6 bases and J by 6 bases, leaving 20 bases between them. The germline gives CDR1 MNHNS, CDR2 SASEGT. CDR3: CASRSTTGGFDGYTF. Written as DNA, the CDR3 is TGTGCCAGCAGGTCTACGACGGGCGGTTTCGATGGCTACACCTTC.

The chain is built from TRBV20-1 and TRBJ1-6, with 7 nucleotides matching TRBD1. V trimming: 0 bases; J trimming: 4 bases; junction bases outside the gene matches: 6. Germline CDR1 DFQATT, CDR2 SNEGSKA (reference sequence). CDR3 size: 16 residues. In nucleotides, the CDR3 is TGCAGTGCTAGAGAAGGGCGACAGGGTTATAATTCACCCCTCCACTTT. Its protein is CSAREGRQGYNSPLHF.

The table lists this clonotype with a few counts. V is TRBV5-1 and J is TRBJ1-1; D possibly corresponds to TRBD1 (5 bases). This CDR3 has 14 amino acids. Germline CDR1 SGHRS, CDR2 YFSETQ. V shed 5 bases and J shed 1 base, with 12 bases lying between them. The CDR3 DNA is TGCGCCAGCAGGAAAGAAACAGGGAACACTGAAGCTTTCTTT. As protein: CASRKETGNTEAFF.

The table lists this clonotype with many counts. The chain is built from TRBV29-1 and TRBJ1-2; a weak D match, TRBD1 (6 bases). The V end lost 7 bases, the J end lost 4 bases, and 10 bases lay between the germline ends. The CDR3 has 11 residues. Germline-derived CDR1 and CDR2 are SQVTM and ANQGSEA. The CDR3 loop reads CSAPDSYGYTF. CDR3 DNA: TGCAGCGCTCCGGACAGCTATGGCTACACCTTC.

In its sample, this clonotype was seen many times. The chain links TRBV5-1 to TRBJ1-1, with D perhaps matching TRBD1 (5 bases). Looked up from germline, CDR1 is SGHRS and CDR2 is YFSETQ. Trimming took 5 bases from V and 0 from J, leaving 8 bases between them. The CDR3 covers 13 residues. The CDR3 here is CASRRQLNTEAFF. DNA for the CDR3: TGCGCCAGCAGAAGACAGTTGAACACTGAAGCTTTCTTT.

The chain combines TRBV2 with TRBJ1-4; 8 positions match TRBD1. Germline V lookup: CDR1 SNHLY, CDR2 FYNNEI. The CDR3 spans 15 residues. The ends lost 2 bases at V and 4 bases at J; junction bases unmatched: 3. The CDR3 here is CASSEIDRGNEKLFF. CDR3 nucleotides: TGTGCCAGCAGTGAAATAGACAGGGGTAATGAAAAACTGTTTTTT.

The chain recombines TRBV28 with TRBJ2-1; 10 bases line up with TRBD2. Germline-derived CDR1 and CDR2 are MDHEN and SYDVKM. V lost 5 bases and J lost 6; bases outside the gene matches: 7. The CDR3 covers 15 residues. CDR3 nucleotides: TGTGCCAGCAGTACCAGCGGGGGGGGCTGCAATGAGCAGTTCTTC. This translates into CASSTSGGGCNEQFF.

Ten or more counts support this clonotype. CDR3 region: CASSTPGGLETQYF. DNA of the CDR3: TGTGCCAGCAGCACCCCCGGGGGATTGGAGACCCAGTACTTC. The genes are TRBV5-5 and TRBJ2-5; possibly TRBD2 for D (6 bases). Germline lookup yields CDR1 SGHKS and CDR2 YYEKEE (reference sequence). With 4 bases removed from V and 5 bases from J, the gap between germline ends came to 15 bases. The CDR3 is 14 residues long.

The V call is TRBV3-1, the J call TRBJ2-2; D may match TRBD1 or TRBD2 (6 bases each). The CDR3 is made up of 15 amino acids. V was clipped by 4 bases and J by 9 bases, with 18 bases between them. The V gene's germline CDR1 is LGHDT and CDR2 YNNKEL (reference sequence). The CDR3 sequence: CASSRRGALERELFF. The CDR3 region has the DNA TGTGCCAGCAGCCGAAGGGGGGCCCTCGAGAGGGAGCTGTTTTTT. Together with reference TRBV3-1 and TRBJ2-2, the CDR3 gives the full variable domain: DTAVSQTPKYLVTQMGNDKSIKCEQNLGHDTMYWYKQDSKKFLKIMFSYNNKELIINETVPNRFSPKSPDKAHLNLHINSLELGDSAVYFCASSRRGALERELFFGEGSRLTVL.

About this clonotype itself: With a much larger clone just one base away, this may be a read error. This chain joins TRBV10-3 and TRBJ2-1; D might be TRBD1 (6 bases). The CDR3 totals 17 residues. Germline assignment: CDR1 ENHRY and CDR2 SYGVKD. Deletions cut 2 bases from V and 13 bases from J, with 27 bases between. The CDR3 loop reads CAISEPDEAGVSETQFF. The CDR3 DNA reads TGTGCCATCAGTGAGCCGGACGAGGCAGGGGTATCTGAGACCCAGTTCTTC.

The rearrangement uses TRBV11-2 and TRBJ2-7; the D is unclear. The CDR3 is 16 residues long. Germline V gene data show CDR1 as SGHAT and CDR2 as FQNNGV. V gave up 0 bases and J gave up 0 bases, with 12 bases separating them. CDR3 nucleotides: TGTGCCAGCAGCTTAGATCGGCTCACGGTCTCCTACGAGCAGTACTTC. Its protein product is CASSLDRLTVSYEQYF.

The rearrangement links TRBV10-3 to TRBJ1-1; 8 positions agree with TRBD1. This CDR3 contains 13 residues. Germline trimming cut 10 bases from V and 1 base from J; bases unmatched to any gene: 5. Germline loops: CDR1 ENHRY, CDR2 SYGVKD. For the CDR3, the DNA is TGTGCCACTAAAGGGACAGGGAACACTGAAGCTTTCTTT. Encoded protein: CATKGTGNTEAFF.